A single sample is the source of the 4 T cell receptor beta chains below, sequenced in a study of T cells in Graves' hyperthyroidism and ophthalmopathy. RNA transcripts served as the template for amplifying TCR beta CDR3 regions. Initially, a first-round RT-PCR of the TCR CDR3 employed the HTBI primer set. TCRdb used MiXCR to reprocess the multiplex PCR reads, holding one entry per CDR3 protein. This sample has 550,000 to 650,000 distinct CDR3 sequences; about 15% occur once, and the top ten carry approximately 15%. What was sequenced was blood. The receptor source for this set is a woman between 40 and 50 years old with Graves' hyperthyroidism.

This clonotype was picked up a small number of times. V gene TRBV6-2 or TRBV6-3 combines with J gene TRBJ2-2; 9 bases map to TRBD2. Trimming took 3 bases from V and 3 from J; bases not matched to a gene: 5. The CDR3 covers 16 residues. In germline, CDR1 is MNHEY, CDR2 SVGEGT. In DNA form, the CDR3 reads TGTGCCAGCAGTTATGGGCTAGCGGGATACACCGGGGAGCTGTTTTTT. This gives the protein CASSYGLAGYTGELFF.

In this sample, this clonotype turned up many times. This chain connects TRBV28 to TRBJ1-2; a possible D gene is TRBD1 (5 bases). CDR3 length: 16 residues. Germline V gene data show CDR1 as MDHEN and CDR2 as SYDVKM. Trimming took 3 bases from V and 4 from J, leaving 18 bases between them. CDR3 sequence: CASSFSFRADSYGYTF. DNA of the CDR3: TGTGCCAGCAGTTTCTCCTTTCGGGCAGACAGCTATGGCTACACCTTC.

The gene calls are TRBV27 and TRBJ2-2, with 8 nucleotides matching TRBD1. There are 14 residues in the CDR3. CDR1 and CDR2 (germline): MNHEY, SMNVEV (reference sequence). The junction had 6 bases not matched to a gene; V was cut back by 5 bases and J by 7 bases. The CDR3 protein is CASSQGATLGELFF. The CDR3 region has the DNA TGTGCCAGCAGTCAGGGGGCCACCCTCGGGGAGCTGTTTTTT.

This clonotype turned up a few times. V and J are TRBV6-2 or TRBV6-3 and TRBJ2-7, with D tentatively TRBD1 or TRBD2 (5 bases each). Germline CDR1 is MNHEY and CDR2 is SVGEGT. The CDR3 extends over 12 amino acids. V lost 6 bases and J lost 6, with 12 bases in between. CDR3 sequence (DNA): TGTGCCAGCAGAGATGTGAGGGGCGAGCAGTACTTC. It specifies CASRDVRGEQYF.